The sequence of this T cell receptor (beta chain) was determined in a study of blood T cell repertoires in COVID-19. Across the whole study: Samples of COVID-19 (acute and convalescent) were obtained from the United States, Italy and Spain.

In the authors' methods: Quantification of nucleated cells was approximated via reference gene primer amplification. Assay: immunoSEQ multiplex PCR; the TCRdb copy retains only in-frame clones and omits some. Clonal size and the V and J genes are those of that table, whereas D and trimming came from the DNA. Among 60,000 to 90,000 clones listed, 65% to 85% were seen once. Germline CDR1 is SGDLS and CDR2 is YYNGEE. J was trimmed by 7 bases and V by 2 bases; bases with no gene match: 1. The CDR3 spans 15 residues. The chain uses TRBV9 and TRBJ2-1; 15 bases match TRBD2. The source is a man over 45 with acute or convalescent COVID-19. The sample consisted of peripheral blood. The CDR3 nucleotides read TGTGCCAGCAGCGTTGGACTAGCGGGGGGGAATGAGCAGTTCTTC. This translates into CASSVGLAGGNEQFF.